The text below deals with one T cell receptor (beta chain). This sample is drawn from a study of blood T cell repertoires in COVID-19. Under the authors' procedure: Estimation of nucleated cell counts relied on the amplification of reference gene primers. Sequencing was performed with immunoSEQ multiplex PCR; in TCRdb, only in-frame clones are kept and a portion is missing. For V, J and clone size, that table is used; D and trimming come from the DNA. The sample consists of around 60,000 clones, roughly 88% of them appearing once. V gave up 4 bases and J gave up 4 bases; unmatched junction bases: 5. The CDR3 is made up of 16 amino acids. In germline, CDR1 is SGHTA, CDR2 FQGNSA.

This sequence joins TRBV7-2 and TRBJ2-1; TRBD2 aligns across 12 bases. Material for sequencing was peripheral blood. This TCR derives from a human donor in a cohort sampled during active COVID-19. The CDR3 reads CASSSLAGGGYNEQFF. Here the CDR3 DNA reads TGTGCCAGCAGCTCCCTAGCGGGAGGGGGGTACAATGAGCAGTTCTTC.